This entry is about one T cell receptor (beta chain). Only a few counts were recorded for this clonotype. This receptor's antigen is unknown. The record has no base qualities; no much larger clone is one base away. The data were produced on an Illumina HiSeq 1500. In-frame beta chains were kept once TCRdb had trimmed the public reads at Q25 with fastp and called clones with MiXCR. Rows merge per CDR3 protein into single entries with the most common DNA and genes. In this sample the table shows 350,000 to 450,000 distinct CDR3 sequences, roughly 20% of which occur a single time. The ten largest account for around 8.6% of the sample. CDR3 length: 13 amino acids, cysteine to phenylalanine. Only the CDR3 region is kept as DNA, spanning 39 bases read in frame from base 1. In the germline V gene, CDR1 corresponds to SGHTA and CDR2 to FQGNSA. V is trimmed back by 2 bases and J by 7 bases, and the junction contains 2 bases that no gene match accounts for.

This entry belongs to a study of T cell repertoires in cytomegalovirus infection (dated by TCRdb to the late 2010s). About the study as a whole: Because public TCR beta signatures pointed to carriage of CMV infection together with the matching HLA type, the HLA type of each donor mattered for the analysis.

Study-wide conclusions, independent of this receptor: In both this cohort and an independent roughly 350-donor cohort, the cumulative frequency of public TCR beta family members distinguished carriers of CMV infection plus the relevant HLA type. The ex vivo response was dominated by HLA-C-restricted CMV-specific TCR beta clonotypes, and the single most frequent clonotype in two of eight donors was supplied by these HLA-C-restricted clonotypes.

This receptor was obtained from a human donor in good health (CMV status not recorded). Some clones in this sample may be carry-over from other donors' samples. The rearranged chain carries TRBV7-2 and TRBJ1-5, with 7 junctional bases fitting TRBD1. The sample was PBMCs. The CDR3 reads as follows: CASSLRGQQPQHF. The DNA sequence is as follows: TGTGCCAGCAGCTTAAGGGGGCAGCAGCCCCAGCATTTT.